One sample yielded the 16 T cell receptor beta chains listed below, sequenced in a study of vaccination effects on CD4 cells after COVID-19. Profiling relied on immunoSEQ multiplex PCR, and the TCRdb table lists in-frame clones only, not all of them. The table shows some 40,000 clones, with about four fifths occurring only once. No antigen is known for these receptors. After roughly eleven days in culture, the CD4+ T cells were isolated. The sequencing used CD4+ T cells from PBMCs cultured without peptide, collected before COVID-19 vaccination. Receptor source: a human donor who received a COVID-19 vaccine.

DNA for the CDR3: TGTGCCAGCAGTTCCTCAGGGGGGGGACGCACAGATACGCAGTATTTT. This codes for CASSSSGGGRTDTQYF. The chain couples TRBV28 to TRBJ2-3, with D perhaps TRBD1 or TRBD2 (7 bases each). The CDR3 is made up of 16 amino acids. V was cut by 4 bases and J by 1 base, with 15 bases left in between. Germline V gene lookup returns CDR1 MDHEN and CDR2 SYDVKM. Complete variable domain (other parts from reference TRBV28 and TRBJ2-3): DVKVTQSSRYLVKRTGEKVFLECVQDMDHENMFWYRQDPGLGLRLIYFSYDVKMKEKGDIPEGYSVSREKKERFSLILESASTNQTSMYLCASSSSGGGRTDTQYFGPGTRLTVL.

CDR3 DNA sequence: TGTGCCAGCTCACCACGTGAGGCAGGGAACACTGAAGCTTTCTTT. It encodes CASSPREAGNTEAFF. The chain is built from TRBV18 and TRBJ1-1; D ambiguous. The germline V and J ends were trimmed by 1 base and 1 base, with 10 bases remaining between them. This CDR3 comprises 15 residues. Germline-derived CDR1 and CDR2 are KGHSH and LQKENI.

The V call is TRBV5-4, the J call TRBJ1-4; the D gene is possibly TRBD1 (5 bases). Germline V gives CDR1 SGHNT, CDR2 YYREEE (reference sequence). The V end lost 2 bases, the J end lost 6 bases, and 8 bases lay between the germline ends. The length of the CDR3 is 13 residues. The CDR3 loop reads CASSLGRDEKLFF. In nucleotides, the CDR3 is TGTGCCAGCAGCTTAGGCAGGGATGAAAAACTGTTTTTT.

The chain uses TRBV19 and TRBJ1-2, with TRBD1 as a possible D gene (5 bases). CDR3 length: 11 residues. Germline V gene lookup returns CDR1 LNHDA and CDR2 SQIVND (reference sequence). The ends were cut back, 11 bases at V and 1 base at J, with 8 bases in the middle. CDR3 loop: CACDSNYGYTF. The CDR3 bases are TGTGCCTGTGACAGTAACTATGGCTACACCTTC.

CDR3 DNA sequence: TGTGCCAGTAGTATATGGGCAGGCCTCTCTGGAAACACCATATATTTT. Amino acid sequence: CASSIWAGLSGNTIYF. This chain uses TRBV19 with TRBJ1-3, with D unclear. V was clipped by 2 bases and J by 0 bases, with 11 bases between them. CDR3 length: 16 amino acids. Germline CDR1 is LNHDA and CDR2 is SQIVND (reference sequence).

V usage is TRBV10-3 and J usage is TRBJ1-5; 7 bases map to TRBD1. Germline V gene sequence: CDR1 ENHRY, CDR2 SYGVKD. This CDR3 contains 14 residues. Germline trimming cut 5 bases from V and 5 bases from J; bases unmatched to any gene: 6. The chain's CDR3 is CAISKAQGDQPQHF. CDR3 coding DNA: TGTGCCATCAGTAAAGCTCAGGGGGATCAGCCCCAGCATTTT.

This clone occurred a few times. Sequence at one end of the junction differs from germline and may be a read error. The gene calls are TRBV28 and TRBJ1-5; D gene ambiguous. This CDR3 is built from 10 residues. Germline V gene data show CDR1 as MDHEN and CDR2 as SYDVKM. DNA of the CDR3: TGTGCCAGAAGTTGGCAGCCCCAGCATTTT. Its protein is CARSWQPQHF.

CDR3 protein: CASSGQLYNSPLHF. CDR3 DNA: TGTGCCAGCAGTGGACAGCTTTATAATTCACCCCTCCACTTT. J is TRBJ1-6 and V is TRBV2; tentatively, D is TRBD1 (5 bases). Germline CDR1 reads SNHLY; CDR2 reads FYNNEI. The CDR3 contains 14 residues. Trimming stripped 4 bases from V and 4 bases from J, with 8 bases between.

The V call is TRBV5-4, the J call TRBJ1-3; 8 bases match TRBD1. Trimming removed 2 bases from V and 7 bases from J; junction bases left unmatched: 5. This CDR3 is 14 amino acids long. Per the germline V gene, CDR1 is SGHNT and CDR2 is YYREEE (reference sequence). In DNA form, the CDR3 reads TGTGCCAGCAGCTTCAACAGGGGGGGGAACACCATATATTTT. Protein sequence: CASSFNRGGNTIYF.

This clone was seen a single time. The chain carries TRBV6-5 and TRBJ1-5; D not certain. Trimming removed 6 bases from V and 0 bases from J, with 6 bases in between. The CDR3 length is 13 residues. Germline-derived CDR1 and CDR2 are MNHEY and SVGAGI. The CDR3 spells CASRWNSNQPQHF. CDR3 DNA sequence: TGTGCCAGCAGGTGGAATAGCAATCAGCCCCAGCATTTT.

This clone was seen only a few times. The V gene is TRBV19, the J gene TRBJ2-2; 8 nucleotides match TRBD1. V lost 5 bases and J lost 5; bases outside the gene matches: 4. Germline CDR1 reads LNHDA; CDR2 reads SQIVND (reference sequence). The length of the CDR3 is 14 residues. CDR3 in amino acids: CASSQWTGTGELFF. Here the CDR3 DNA reads TGTGCCAGTAGTCAATGGACAGGGACCGGGGAGCTGTTTTTT.

CDR3 loop: CASSQEIRVAYSPLHF. The CDR3 DNA is TGCGCCAGCAGCCAGGAGATCCGGGTGGCCTATTCACCCCTCCACTTT. The rearrangement joins TRBV4-3 to TRBJ1-6; no clear D. This CDR3 spans 16 amino acids. Between the trimmed V and J ends, which lost 3 bases and 8 bases, there was a span of 17 bases. Germline V lookup: CDR1 LGHNA, CDR2 YSLEER.

The rearrangement joins TRBV5-1 to TRBJ1-2; D remains unclear. Per germline, CDR1 SGHRS and CDR2 YFSETQ. The ends were cut back, 4 bases at V and 10 bases at J, with 14 bases in the middle. The CDR3 has 12 residues. The CDR3 loop is CASSGDPPFYTF. The CDR3 DNA is TGCGCCAGCAGCGGAGACCCTCCATTCTACACCTTC.

V usage is TRBV6-2 or TRBV6-3 and J usage is TRBJ1-2; the D gene is possibly TRBD1 (5 bases). The CDR3 loop spans 14 amino acids. The V gene's germline CDR1 is MNHEY and CDR2 SVGEGT. Trimming pared 5 bases from V and 6 bases from J, leaving 16 bases between. CDR3 region: CASSQGLLGDGYTF. The CDR3 coding sequence is TGTGCCAGCAGTCAGGGCCTGCTCGGTGATGGCTACACCTTC.

The V call is TRBV5-4, the J call TRBJ2-7, with a weak D call TRBD1 (5 bases). V lost 0 bases, J lost 6 bases, and 7 bases lay in between. The CDR3 loop spans 12 amino acids. From germline, CDR1 is SGHNT and CDR2 YYREEE (reference sequence). The CDR3 DNA reads TGTGCCAGCAGCTTGGCTCAGGGCGAGCAGTACTTC. Protein product: CASSLAQGEQYF.

This clone was detected only once. V is TRBV4-2 and J is TRBJ2-7; possible D gene TRBD1, 5 bases. This CDR3 contains 14 residues. CDR1 LGHNA and CDR2 YNFKEQ come from the germline V gene. Trimming took off 0 bases at V and 9 bases at J, with 15 bases between the two ends. Written as DNA, the CDR3 is TGTGCCAGCAGCCAAGATACAGGTGACGGAACGCAGTACTTC. Translation: CASSQDTGDGTQYF.